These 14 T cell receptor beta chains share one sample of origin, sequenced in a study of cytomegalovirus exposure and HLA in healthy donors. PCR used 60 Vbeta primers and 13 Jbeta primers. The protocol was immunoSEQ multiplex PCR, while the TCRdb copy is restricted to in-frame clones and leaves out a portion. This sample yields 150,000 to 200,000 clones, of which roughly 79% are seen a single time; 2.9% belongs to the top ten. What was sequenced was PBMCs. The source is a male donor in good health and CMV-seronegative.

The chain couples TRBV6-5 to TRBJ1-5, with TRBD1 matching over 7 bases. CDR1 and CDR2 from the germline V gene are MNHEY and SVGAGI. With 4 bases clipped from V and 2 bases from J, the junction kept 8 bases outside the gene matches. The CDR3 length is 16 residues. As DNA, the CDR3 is TGTGCCAGCAGTTCAGGGGGTTTGAGTGGCAATCAGCCCCAGCATTTT. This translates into CASSSGGLSGNQPQHF.

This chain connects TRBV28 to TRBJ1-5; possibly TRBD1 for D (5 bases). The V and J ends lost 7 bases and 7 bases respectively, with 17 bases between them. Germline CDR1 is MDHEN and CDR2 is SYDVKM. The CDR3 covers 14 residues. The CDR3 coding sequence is TGTGCCAGCACCCTGCACTCCGGGGGGCAGCCCCAGCATTTT. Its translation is CASTLHSGGQPQHF.

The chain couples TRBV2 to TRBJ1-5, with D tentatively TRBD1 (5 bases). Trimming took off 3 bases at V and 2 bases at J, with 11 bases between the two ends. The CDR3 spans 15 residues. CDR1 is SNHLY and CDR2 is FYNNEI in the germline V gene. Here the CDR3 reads CASSDAGLGNQPQHF. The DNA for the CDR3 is TGTGCCAGCAGTGATGCAGGGCTTGGCAATCAGCCCCAGCATTTT.

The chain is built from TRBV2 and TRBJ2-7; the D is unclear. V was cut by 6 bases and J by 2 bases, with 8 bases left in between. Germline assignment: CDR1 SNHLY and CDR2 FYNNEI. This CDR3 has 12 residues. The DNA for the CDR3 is TGTGCCAGCAGGCAGGAAACCTACGAGCAGTACTTC. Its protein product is CASRQETYEQYF.

CDR3 sequence reads: CASSSGTGGPFFYSNQPQHF. Here the CDR3 DNA reads TGTGCCAGCAGTTCCGGGACAGGGGGTCCCTTTTTTTATAGCAATCAGCCCCAGCATTTT. J is TRBJ1-5 and V is TRBV5-8, with TRBD1 identical over 11 bases. J was trimmed by 0 bases and V by 5 bases; bases with no gene match: 16. The CDR3 is 20 residues long. Germline assignment: CDR1 SGHTS and CDR2 YDEGEE.

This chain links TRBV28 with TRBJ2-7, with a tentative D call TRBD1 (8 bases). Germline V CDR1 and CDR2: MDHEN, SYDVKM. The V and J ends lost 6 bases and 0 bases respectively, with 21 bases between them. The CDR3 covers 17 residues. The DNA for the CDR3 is TGTGCCAGCAGCCAATGGGGGAGGGGACAGGTCTCCTACGAGCAGTACTTC. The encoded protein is CASSQWGRGQVSYEQYF.

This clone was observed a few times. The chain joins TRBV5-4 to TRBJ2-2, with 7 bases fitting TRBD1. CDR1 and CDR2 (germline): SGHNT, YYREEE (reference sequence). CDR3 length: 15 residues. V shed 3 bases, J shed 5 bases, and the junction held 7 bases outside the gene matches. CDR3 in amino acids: CASSSGTANTGELFF. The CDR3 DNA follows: TGTGCCAGCAGCTCTGGGACAGCAAATACCGGGGAGCTGTTTTTT.

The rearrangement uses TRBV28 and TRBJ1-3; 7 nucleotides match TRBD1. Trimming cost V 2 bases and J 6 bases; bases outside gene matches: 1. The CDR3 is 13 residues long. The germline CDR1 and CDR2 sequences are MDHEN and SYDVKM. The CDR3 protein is CASSLGQANTIYF. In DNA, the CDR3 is TGTGCCAGCAGTTTAGGACAGGCAAACACCATATATTTT. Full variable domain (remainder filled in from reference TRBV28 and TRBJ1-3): DVKVTQSSRYLVKRTGEKVFLECVQDMDHENMFWYRQDPGLGLRLIYFSYDVKMKEKGDIPEGYSVSREKKERFSLILESASTNQTSMYLCASSLGQANTIYFGEGSWLTVV.

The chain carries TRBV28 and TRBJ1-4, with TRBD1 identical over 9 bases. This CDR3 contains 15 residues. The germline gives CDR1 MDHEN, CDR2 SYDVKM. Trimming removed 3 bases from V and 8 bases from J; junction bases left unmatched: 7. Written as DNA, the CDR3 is TGTGCCAGCAGTTTGTCGGGACAGGGTCGGGAAAAACTGTTTTTT. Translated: CASSLSGQGREKLFF.

The CDR3 is CASSYRQTNQPQHF. CDR3 coding DNA: TGTGCCAGCAGTTACCGACAGACCAATCAGCCCCAGCATTTT. The gene calls are TRBV6-6 and TRBJ1-5; possibly TRBD1 for D (5 bases). The V end was cut by 2 bases, the J end by 3 bases, with 8 bases between. Per germline, CDR1 MNHNY and CDR2 SVGAGI (reference sequence). The CDR3 loop spans 14 amino acids.

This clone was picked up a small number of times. CDR3 protein: CASTIGERDSPLHF. CDR3 bases: TGTGCCAGCACCATTGGGGAGAGGGATTCACCCCTCCACTTT. V is TRBV2 and J is TRBJ1-6; unclear D gene. V was shortened by 7 bases and J by 8 bases, with 15 bases between the two germline ends. The CDR3 extends over 14 amino acids. Germline lookup yields CDR1 SNHLY and CDR2 FYNNEI.

CDR3 in amino acids: CASSPYRQDGYTF. CDR3 nucleotides: TGTGCCAGCAGCCCCTATCGACAGGATGGCTACACCTTC. J is TRBJ1-2 and V is TRBV6-5; weak D call: TRBD1 (6 bases). Germline loops: CDR1 MNHEY, CDR2 SVGAGI. There are 13 residues in the CDR3. Trimming left V 6 bases short and J 6 bases short, with 14 bases between.

CDR3 loop: CASRAGGGLNQPQHF. CDR3 bases: TGTGCCAGCAGGGCTGGGGGAGGTCTCAATCAGCCCCAGCATTTT. V gene TRBV2 combines with J gene TRBJ1-5, with D possibly TRBD1 on 5 matching bases. Deletions cut 6 bases from V and 3 bases from J, with 15 bases between. Germline CDR1 and CDR2: SNHLY and FYNNEI. There are 15 residues in the CDR3.

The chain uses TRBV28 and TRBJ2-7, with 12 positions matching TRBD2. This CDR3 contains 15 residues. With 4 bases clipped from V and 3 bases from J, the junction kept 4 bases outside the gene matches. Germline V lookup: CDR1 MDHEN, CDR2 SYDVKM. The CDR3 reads CASSSLAGGLYEQYF. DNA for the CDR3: TGTGCCAGCAGTTCTCTAGCGGGAGGGCTCTACGAGCAGTACTTC.